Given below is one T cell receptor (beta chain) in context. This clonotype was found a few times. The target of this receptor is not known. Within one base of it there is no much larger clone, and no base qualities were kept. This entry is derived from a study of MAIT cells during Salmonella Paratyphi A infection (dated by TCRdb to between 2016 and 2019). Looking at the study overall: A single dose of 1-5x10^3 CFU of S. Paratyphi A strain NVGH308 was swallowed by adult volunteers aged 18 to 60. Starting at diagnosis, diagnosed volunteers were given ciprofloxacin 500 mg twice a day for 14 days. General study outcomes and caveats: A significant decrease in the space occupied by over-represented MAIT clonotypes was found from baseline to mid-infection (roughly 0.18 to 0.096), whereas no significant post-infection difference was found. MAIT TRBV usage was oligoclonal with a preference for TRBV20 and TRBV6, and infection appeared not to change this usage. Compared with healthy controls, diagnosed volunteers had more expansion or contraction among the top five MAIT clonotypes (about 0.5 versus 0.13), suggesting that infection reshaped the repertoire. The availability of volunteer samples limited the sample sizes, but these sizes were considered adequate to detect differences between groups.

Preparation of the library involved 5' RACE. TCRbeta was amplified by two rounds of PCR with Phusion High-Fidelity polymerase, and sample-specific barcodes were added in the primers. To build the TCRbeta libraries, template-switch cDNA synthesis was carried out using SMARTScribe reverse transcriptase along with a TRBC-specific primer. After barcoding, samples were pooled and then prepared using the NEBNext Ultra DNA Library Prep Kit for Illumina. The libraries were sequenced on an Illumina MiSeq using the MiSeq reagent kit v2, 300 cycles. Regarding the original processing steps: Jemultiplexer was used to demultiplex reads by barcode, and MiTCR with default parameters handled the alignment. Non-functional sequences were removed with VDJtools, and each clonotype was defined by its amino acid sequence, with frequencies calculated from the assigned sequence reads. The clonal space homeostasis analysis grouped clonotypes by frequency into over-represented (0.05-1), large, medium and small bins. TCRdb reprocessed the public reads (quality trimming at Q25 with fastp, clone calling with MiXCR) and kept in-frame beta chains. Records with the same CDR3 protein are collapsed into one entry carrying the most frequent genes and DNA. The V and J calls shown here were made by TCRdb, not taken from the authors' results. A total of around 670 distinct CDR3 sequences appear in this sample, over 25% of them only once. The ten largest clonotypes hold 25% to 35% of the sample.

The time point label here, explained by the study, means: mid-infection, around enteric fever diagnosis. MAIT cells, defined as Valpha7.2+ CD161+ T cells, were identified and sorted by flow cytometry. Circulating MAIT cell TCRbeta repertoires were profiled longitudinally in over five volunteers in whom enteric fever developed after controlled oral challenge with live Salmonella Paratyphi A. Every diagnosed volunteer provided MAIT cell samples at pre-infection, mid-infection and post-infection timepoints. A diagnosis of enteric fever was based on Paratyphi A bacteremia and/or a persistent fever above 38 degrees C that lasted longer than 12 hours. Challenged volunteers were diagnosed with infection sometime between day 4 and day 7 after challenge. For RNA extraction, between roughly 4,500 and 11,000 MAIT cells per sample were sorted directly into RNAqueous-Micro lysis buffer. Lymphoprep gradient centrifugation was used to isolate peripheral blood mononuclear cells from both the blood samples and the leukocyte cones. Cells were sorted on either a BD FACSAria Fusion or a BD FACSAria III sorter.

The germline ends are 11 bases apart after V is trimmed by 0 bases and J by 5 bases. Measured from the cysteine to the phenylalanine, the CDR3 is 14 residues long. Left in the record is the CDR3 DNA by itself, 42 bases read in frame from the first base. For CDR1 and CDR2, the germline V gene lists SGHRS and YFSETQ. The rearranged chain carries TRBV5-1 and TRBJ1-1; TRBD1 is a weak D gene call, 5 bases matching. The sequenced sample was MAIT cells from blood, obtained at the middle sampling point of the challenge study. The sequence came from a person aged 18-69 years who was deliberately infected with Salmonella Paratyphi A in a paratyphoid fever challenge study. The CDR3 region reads CASSLEGTWTEAFF. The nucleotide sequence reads TGCGCCAGCAGCTTGGAGGGGACGTGGACTGAAGCTTTCTTT. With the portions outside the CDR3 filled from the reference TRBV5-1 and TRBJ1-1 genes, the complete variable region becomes KAGVTQTPRYLIKTRGQQVTLSCSPISGHRSVSWYQQTPGQGLQFLFEYFSETQRNKGNFPGRFSGRQFSNSRSEMNVSTLELGDSALYLCASSLEGTWTEAFFGQGTRLTVV.